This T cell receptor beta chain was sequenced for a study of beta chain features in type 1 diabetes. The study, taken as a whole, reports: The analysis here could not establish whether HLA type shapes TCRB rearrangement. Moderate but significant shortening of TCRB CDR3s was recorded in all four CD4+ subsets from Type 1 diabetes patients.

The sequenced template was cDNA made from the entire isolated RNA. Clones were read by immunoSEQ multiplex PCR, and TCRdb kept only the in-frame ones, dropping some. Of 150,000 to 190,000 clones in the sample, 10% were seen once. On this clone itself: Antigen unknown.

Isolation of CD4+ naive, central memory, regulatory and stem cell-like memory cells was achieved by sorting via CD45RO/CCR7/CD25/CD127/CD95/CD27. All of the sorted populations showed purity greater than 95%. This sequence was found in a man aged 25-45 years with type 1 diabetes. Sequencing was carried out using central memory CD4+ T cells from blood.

Here the CDR3 reads CASSSWTVNTGELFF. The CDR3 DNA reads TGTGCCAGCAGCTCCTGGACAGTCAACACCGGGGAGCTGTTTTTT. The genes are TRBV7-2 and TRBJ2-2; D possibly corresponds to TRBD1 (6 bases). Trimming cost V 4 bases and J 2 bases, with 11 bases left between them. CDR1 and CDR2 (germline): SGHTA, FQGNSA. The CDR3 has 15 amino acids.